Described below is a single T cell receptor beta chain sequence and its context. A sample-barcoded 5' primer and a J-beta primer mix were used in a second PCR of roughly 7 to 12 cycles. TCRdb called the 5' RACE reads again in MiXCR, with one record for every CDR3 protein. The sample carries about a million distinct CDR3 sequences, roughly two fifths recorded once. There are 17 residues in the CDR3. Trimming took 0 bases from V and 1 from J, leaving 16 bases between them. Germline V gene data show CDR1 as SGHRS and CDR2 as YFSETQ. The record originates from a study of blood T cells in healthy people across ages.

The sequence came from a man aged 18 to 30 in good health. The rearrangement joins TRBV5-1 to TRBJ1-2, with D unresolved. The specimen sequenced was blood. CDR3: CASSLAPLQDGNYGYTF. CDR3 nucleotides: TGCGCCAGCAGCTTGGCCCCCCTGCAGGACGGTAACTATGGCTACACCTTC.